This T cell receptor (beta chain) was profiled in a study of CD8 T cells in ankylosing spondylitis. The CDR3 consists of 15 residues. V lost 5 bases and J lost 2, with 19 bases in between. CDR1 DFQATT and CDR2 SNEGSKA come from the germline V gene (reference sequence). MiXCR, applied by TCRdb to the 5' RACE reads, yields one record per CDR3 protein. The sample contains about 210,000 distinct CDR3 sequences, 8% to 9% of which appear only once. This TCR came from a female donor with ankylosing spondylitis or in good health (not recorded which). Sequencing used blood, either unsorted or a sorted T cell fraction (not recorded which). The rearrangement joins TRBV20-1 to TRBJ2-7; D is possibly TRBD1 or TRBD2 (5 bases each). The CDR3 region is CSALTAGTATYEQYF. The CDR3 DNA sequence: TGCAGTGCTTTGACAGCCGGGACGGCGACCTACGAGCAGTACTTC.